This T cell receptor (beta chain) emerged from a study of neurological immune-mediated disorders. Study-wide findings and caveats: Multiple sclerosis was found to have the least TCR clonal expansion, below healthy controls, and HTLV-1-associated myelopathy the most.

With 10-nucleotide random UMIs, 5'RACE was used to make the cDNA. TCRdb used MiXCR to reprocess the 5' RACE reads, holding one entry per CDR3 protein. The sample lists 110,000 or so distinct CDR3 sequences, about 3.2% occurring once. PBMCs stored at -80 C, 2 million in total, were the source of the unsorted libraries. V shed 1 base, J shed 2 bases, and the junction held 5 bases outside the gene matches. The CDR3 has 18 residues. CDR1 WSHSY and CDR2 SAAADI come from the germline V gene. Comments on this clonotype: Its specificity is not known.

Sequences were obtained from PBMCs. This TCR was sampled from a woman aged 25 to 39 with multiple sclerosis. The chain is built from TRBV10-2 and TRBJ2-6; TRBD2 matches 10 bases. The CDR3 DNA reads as TGCGCCAGCAGTGAGTTAGCGGGGGGACCTCCTGGGGCCAACGTCCTGACTTTC. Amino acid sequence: CASSELAGGPPGANVLTF.